A single sample is the source of the 17 T cell receptor beta chains below, sequenced in a study of blood T cells in healthy people across ages. Using a J-beta primer mix together with a sample-barcoded 5' primer, a second PCR was run for roughly 6 to 11 cycles. MiXCR, applied by TCRdb to the 5' RACE reads, yields one record per CDR3 protein. In the table there are about 2 million distinct CDR3 sequences, roughly 50% of which are singletons. Sequenced: blood. These receptors all stem from a middle-aged woman in good health.

The rearrangement joins TRBV5-1 to TRBJ2-3; 8 bases fit TRBD1. Germline V gene data show CDR1 as SGHRS and CDR2 as YFSETQ. V dropped 4 bases and J dropped 6; count of bases not matched to a gene: 13. The CDR3 sequence is 16 residues long. The CDR3 here is CASSRRQGSPGDTQYF. CDR3 bases: TGCGCCAGCAGCCGCCGACAGGGGTCCCCTGGGGATACGCAGTATTTT.

The chain uses TRBV29-1 and TRBJ2-3, with a tentative D call TRBD2 (5 bases). CDR1 and CDR2 from the germline V gene are SQVTM and ANQGSEA. The V end was cut by 7 bases, the J end by 0 bases, with 17 bases between. The CDR3 spans 15 residues. In DNA form, the CDR3 reads TGCAGCGCCCTCCGCCGGGAAATTAGCACAGATACGCAGTATTTT. Its protein product is CSALRREISTDTQYF.

The chain carries TRBV28 and TRBJ1-2; no reliable D call. Looked up from germline, CDR1 is MDHEN and CDR2 is SYDVKM. V was shortened by 5 bases and J by 4 bases, with 14 bases between the two germline ends. CDR3 size: 14 residues. As DNA, the CDR3 is TGTGCCAGCAGTCTCCAGGCAGGCAGCTATGGCTACACCTTC. It translates to CASSLQAGSYGYTF.

This clonotype has a handful of counts. The gene calls are TRBV27 and TRBJ1-2; D may be TRBD1 (6 bases). V shed 5 bases and J shed 5 bases, with 24 bases lying between them. CDR3 length equals 17 residues. Germline values: CDR1 MNHEY, CDR2 SMNVEV (reference sequence). CDR3 bases: TGTGCCAGCAGTAAACAGGGTAGCCCTTTAGTAGGGTATGGCTACACCTTC. Translated: CASSKQGSPLVGYGYTF.

This clonotype was recorded a few times. V and J are TRBV9 and TRBJ2-4, with D perhaps matching TRBD2 (5 bases). Germline loops: CDR1 SGDLS, CDR2 YYNGEE. Trimming pared 3 bases from V and 6 bases from J, leaving 19 bases between. The CDR3 is made up of 16 amino acids. The DNA for the CDR3 is TGTGCCAGCAGCGCTCCCCTCGGAGAGGCGGGAAACATTCAGTACTTC. It codes for CASSAPLGEAGNIQYF.

The V and J genes are TRBV6-2 or TRBV6-3 and TRBJ2-6; a weak D match, TRBD1 (6 bases). The CDR3 is made up of 11 amino acids. Trimming pared 7 bases from V and 12 bases from J, leaving 10 bases between. CDR1 is MNHEY, CDR2 SVGEGT, per germline. CDR3: CASTQGSVLTF. CDR3 DNA sequence: TGTGCCAGCACCCAGGGGTCCGTCCTGACTTTC.

This clonotype was found once. The chain has TRBV20-1 and TRBJ2-5; D gene unclear. TRBJ2-7 matches the DNA end more closely, so the J call is doubtful. The CDR3 runs to 13 residues. CDR1 and CDR2 (germline): DFQATT, SNEGSKA (reference sequence). The CDR3 DNA follows: TGCAGTGCTAGGACTCCCAACCCGTCCGAGCAGTACTTC. Translated: CSARTPNPSEQYF.

This chain links TRBV7-2 with TRBJ2-4, with TRBD2 identical over 11 bases. V shed 4 bases and J 6 bases; nucleotides not matched to a gene: 8. Germline V gene lookup returns CDR1 SGHTA and CDR2 FQGNSA. This CDR3 has 16 residues. The CDR3 is CASSSHSGGAGNIQYF. The CDR3, as DNA: TGTGCCAGCAGCTCCCATAGCGGGGGGGCGGGAAACATTCAGTACTTC.

The chain has TRBV28 and TRBJ2-1; D might be TRBD1 (6 bases). Germline-derived CDR1 and CDR2 are MDHEN and SYDVKM. With 5 bases removed from V and 8 bases from J, the gap between germline ends came to 19 bases. The length of the CDR3 is 15 residues. The CDR3 is CASSLQGPGVDEQFF. DNA for the CDR3: TGTGCCAGCAGTCTACAGGGCCCAGGAGTGGATGAGCAGTTCTTC.

The gene calls are TRBV10-2 and TRBJ1-2, with 7 bases matching TRBD1. Per germline, CDR1 WSHSY and CDR2 SAAADI. The CDR3 runs to 14 residues. J lost 1 base, V lost 4 bases, and 3 bases had no gene match. CDR3 loop: CASSVGTDNYGYTF. In nucleotides, the CDR3 is TGCGCCAGCAGTGTGGGGACAGATAACTATGGCTACACCTTC.

The V call is TRBV7-9, the J call TRBJ2-6, with D uncertain. Trimming removed 2 bases at V and 0 bases at J, with 14 bases between. The CDR3 has 18 amino acids. Germline V gives CDR1 SEHNR, CDR2 FQNEAQ (reference sequence). The CDR3 DNA is TGTGCCAGCAGCTTATTAGAGGAAATCTCCTCTGGGGCCAACGTCCTGACTTTC. It codes for CASSLLEEISSGANVLTF.

The chain carries TRBV19 and TRBJ2-5; 12 nucleotides line up with TRBD2. The CDR3 totals 17 residues. Germline CDR1 and CDR2: LNHDA and SQIVND (reference sequence). V dropped 3 bases and J dropped 4; count of bases not matched to a gene: 9. The DNA for the CDR3 is TGTGCCAGTAGTATTCCCGGACTAGCGGGGACCCGAGAGACCCAGTACTTC. Protein product: CASSIPGLAGTRETQYF.

A few counts support this clonotype. This rearrangement joins TRBV5-1 to TRBJ2-1, with 8 bases lining up with TRBD1. The germline V gene encodes CDR1 SGHRS and CDR2 YFSETQ. Trimming removed 4 bases from V and 3 bases from J; junction bases left unmatched: 6. CDR3 length: 15 amino acids. DNA of the CDR3: TGCGCCAGCAGCGCTGGGACAGGCAACTACAATGAGCAGTTCTTC. Protein product: CASSAGTGNYNEQFF.

V usage is TRBV20-1 and J usage is TRBJ1-2, with D tentatively TRBD1 (5 bases). The CDR3 sequence is 14 residues long. The germline V gene encodes CDR1 DFQATT and CDR2 SNEGSKA (reference sequence). Trimming stripped 0 bases from V and 2 bases from J, with 10 bases between. CDR3 in DNA: TGCAGTGCTAGAGATCGACAGATAAACTATGGCTACACCTTC. Translating gives CSARDRQINYGYTF.

J is TRBJ2-7 and V is TRBV28; D is possibly TRBD1 (5 bases). Trimming stripped 2 bases from V and 5 bases from J, with 19 bases between. This CDR3 comprises 16 residues. Germline values: CDR1 MDHEN, CDR2 SYDVKM. CDR3 protein: CASSLGAGKNLDEQYF. The DNA of the CDR3 is TGTGCCAGCAGTTTAGGGGCAGGGAAAAACCTAGACGAGCAGTACTTC.

The chain uses TRBV20-1 and TRBJ2-3; D gene ambiguous. The CDR3 loop spans 16 amino acids. Trimming took off 2 bases at V and 0 bases at J, with 15 bases between the two ends. The V gene's germline CDR1 is DFQATT and CDR2 SNEGSKA (reference sequence). For the CDR3, the DNA is TGCAGTGCTAGACTACCTGGCAGATCTAGCACAGATACGCAGTATTTT. Its protein product is CSARLPGRSSTDTQYF.

This clonotype was seen a handful of times. The chain carries TRBV24-1 and TRBJ2-5; no reliable D call. The CDR3 runs to 12 residues. V was shortened by 5 bases and J by 1 base, with 4 bases between the two germline ends. CDR1 and CDR2 (germline): KGHDR, SFDVKD. CDR3 protein: CATSGSQETQYF. The CDR3 DNA is TGTGCCACCAGTGGAAGCCAAGAGACCCAGTACTTC.